The 7 T cell receptor beta chains below come from one sample, sequenced in a study of T cell changes during pregnancy in multiple sclerosis. Data came from immunoSEQ multiplex PCR; TCRdb stores just in-frame clones and leaves some out. This sample has about 66,000 clones, with over 75% found just once. This material consisted of CD8+ T cells from peripheral blood mononuclear cells, taken before pregnancy. The origin of the receptors is a female donor with multiple sclerosis, enrolled in a pregnancy study.

The CDR3 nucleotides read TGTGCCAGCAGTTTTAAGGGGCCCAACGAGCAGTACTTC. It specifies CASSFKGPNEQYF. This chain uses TRBV27 with TRBJ2-7, with D maybe TRBD1 (5 bases). Per germline, CDR1 MNHEY and CDR2 SMNVEV (reference sequence). Trimming left V 3 bases short and J 5 bases short, with 11 bases between. The CDR3 covers 13 residues.

The CDR3 is CASSPGQGGSYNEQFF. In DNA, the CDR3 is TGTGCCAGCAGCCCGGGACAGGGTGGATCCTACAATGAGCAGTTCTTC. The rearrangement links TRBV6-6 to TRBJ2-1; 9 nucleotides match TRBD1. Germline CDR1 MNHNY, CDR2 SVGAGI (reference sequence). The length of the CDR3 is 16 residues. J was trimmed by 1 base and V by 6 bases; bases with no gene match: 7.

This chain connects TRBV13 to TRBJ1-5, with a weak D call TRBD1 (5 bases). Germline loops: CDR1 PRHDT, CDR2 FYEKMQ (reference sequence). This CDR3 contains 14 residues. The V end was cut by 5 bases, the J end by 3 bases, with 11 bases between. The CDR3 nucleotides read TGTGCCAGCAGCCACCGGGGGAACAATCAGCCCCAGCATTTT. It specifies CASSHRGNNQPQHF.

V gene TRBV9 combines with J gene TRBJ1-1; D unclear. Germline V CDR1 and CDR2: SGDLS, YYNGEE. Trimming took 0 bases from V and 6 from J, leaving 9 bases between them. This CDR3 region has 13 residues. The CDR3 region has the DNA TGTGCCAGCAGCGTAGTGTGGCAGGCTGAAGCTTTCTTT. It yields the protein CASSVVWQAEAFF.

This chain links TRBV27 with TRBJ1-4, with D possibly being TRBD1 (5 bases). This CDR3 is 15 amino acids long. The germline V gene has CDR1 MNHEY and CDR2 SMNVEV (reference sequence). Trimming pared 1 base from V and 1 base from J, leaving 7 bases between. In nucleotides, the CDR3 is TGTGCCAGCAGTTTATTCGGGGGAACTAATGAAAAACTGTTTTTT. This translates into CASSLFGGTNEKLFF.

This chain uses TRBV13 with TRBJ2-2; tentative D call: TRBD1 (5 bases). CDR3 length: 15 residues. The V end was cut by 0 bases, the J end by 4 bases, with 9 bases between. Germline CDR1 reads PRHDT; CDR2 reads FYEKMQ (reference sequence). This chain's CDR3 is CASSLGDKFTGELFF. In nucleotides, the CDR3 is TGTGCCAGCAGCTTAGGGGACAAATTCACCGGGGAGCTGTTTTTT.

CDR3: CASSGTGTGVAEAFF. CDR3 nucleotide sequence: TGTGCCAGCAGCGGAACCGGGACAGGGGTCGCTGAAGCTTTCTTT. J is TRBJ1-1 and V is TRBV9; 10 nucleotides line up with TRBD1. Per germline, CDR1 SGDLS and CDR2 YYNGEE. CDR3 length equals 15 residues. The ends lost 3 bases at V and 6 bases at J; junction bases unmatched: 8.